This entry is about one TCR beta chain. Its antigen specificity is not known. No much larger clone exists at a distance of one base, and base qualities are not known. This specimen belongs to a study of human T cells and chemical hapten exposure (dated by TCRdb to the early 2020s). General notes on the study: For sensitization, 2% DPC in acetone was applied to a 2 cm by 2 cm area of upper inner arm skin. Weekly therapeutic DPC doses were additionally applied to the scalp of patients throughout the approximately 24-week study period. Patch testing on the upper back used Finn chambers containing 0.01% DPC, with scoring done after 6 days according to International Contact Dermatitis Research Group standards. Most of the patients in the cohort were female, and the cohort covered alopecia areata with under or over 50% scalp involvement, alopecia totalis and alopecia universalis. Libraries were pooled for sequencing, and variation in per-sample TCR yields was attributed mainly to small differences in library volumes within the pool. In alopecia patients, the study followed how the peripheral blood TCR repertoire changed in vivo over primary and secondary sensitization to diphenylcyclopropenone (DPC), a hapten. Patient blood was sampled pre-sensitization (week 0) and at 2, 6 and about 24 weeks after DPC sensitization. Around 30 alopecia patients provided blood for TCR sequencing at one to four time points (pre-sensitization, 2, 6 and 24 weeks). The study at large found these results: Repeated subsampling changed both the strength of the expansion versus patch-test correlation and the threshold at which that correlation became significant. All patients had alopecia, a presumed autoimmune disease, so their immune response might differ from that of healthy individuals. The number of PT1 expanded TCRs positively correlated with patch test score, significant at thresholds 8, 16 and 32 but not 4. Significantly more large CDR3 similarity clusters were formed by expanded TCRs than by pre-sensitization or healthy control sets, consistent with antigen-driven responses. The number of TCRs above 1 in 1000 frequency did not change with DPC sensitization; there was no evidence of global repertoire structure alterations.

Library preparation used RACE. Sequenced using a NextSeq 500. Library preparation attached unique molecular identifiers to individual cDNA molecules for quantitative, reproducible TCR counting. Both TCR alpha and TCR beta chains were sequenced from each blood RNA sample. The original methods were these. The median number of TCRs per sample was approximately 96,000, ranging from about 20,000 to 750,000. V, J and CDR3 annotation of the TCR reads was performed with the Decombinator software suite. Every sample was subsampled to the same number of TCRs (28,000) for the PS versus PT1 abundance plots. TCRs were defined as expanded if absent before sensitization and observed at least eight times at the 2-week time point. Through fastp at Q25 and MiXCR, TCRdb rebuilt clones from the public reads, retaining in-frame beta chains. One record per CDR3 amino acid sequence lists the most common genes and DNA. The V and J calls here are based on TCRdb, not the publication. This sample has some 80,000 distinct CDR3 sequences in its table, and 11% of those were observed once. More than 1.5% of the sample is taken by the ten largest.

V was cut back by 0 bases and J by 6 bases, leaving a gap of 4 bases between them. The germline V gene yields SGHRS for CDR1 and YFSETQ for CDR2. The CDR3 contains 11 residues, cysteine and valine counted. Solely the CDR3 DNA is kept, with 33 bases framed from the first base. In light of the paper, this sample's time point label describes: patch test 2, 6 weeks after DPC sensitization. The sample's treatment or condition label, in plain terms: therapeutic diphenylcyclopropenone sensitization with weekly scalp DPC. Blood at each patch-test visit was drawn before the patch test was applied. To be eligible, patients had to be aged 18 to 70, diagnosed with alopecia and judged suitable for DPC therapy, while pregnant patients were excluded. Total RNA was extracted from unfractionated whole blood that had been collected in Tempus Blood RNA tubes.

Here the chain combines TRBV5-1 and TRBJ2-7; there is no confident call for the D gene. This clonotype originated in a man aged 18-30 years with alopecia areata. Some clones in this sample may be carry-over from other donors' samples. The specimen was whole blood, collected in connection with sensitization to the hapten diphenylcyclopropenone (DPC). The CDR3 region has the sequence CASSLGGEQYV. At the DNA level, the sequence is TGCGCCAGCAGCTTGGGGGGCGAGCAGTACGTC.